This T cell receptor (beta chain) was captured by sequencing in a study of blood T cell repertoires in COVID-19. Study in general: T cells, B-cell-depleted T cells, or PBMCs supplied cDNA or gDNA.

V was pared by 4 bases and J by 3 bases, with 16 bases between. The CDR3 spans 16 residues. The V gene's germline CDR1 is SGHDT and CDR2 YYEEEE. Generated by immunoSEQ multiplex PCR, the TCRdb table keeps only in-frame clones and is missing some. The sample has hundreds of thousands of clones; nearly 90% are singletons. The receptor's source is a woman aged 18-29 years who had recovered from COVID-19. Sequenced: peripheral blood. The V call is TRBV5-6, the J call TRBJ2-2; perhaps TRBD2 as D (5 bases). CDR3 region: CASSLGPGRDTGELFF. DNA of the CDR3: TGTGCCAGCAGCCTCGGGCCGGGAAGGGACACCGGGGAGCTGTTTTTT.